The present TCR beta chain was sequenced within a study of cytomegalovirus exposure and HLA in healthy donors. The CDR3 has 14 amino acids. Germline lookup yields CDR1 SGHVS and CDR2 FNYEAQ. The junction had 7 bases not matched to a gene; V was cut back by 5 bases and J by 8 bases. PCR used 60 Vbeta primers and 13 Jbeta primers. TCRdb's table, derived via immunoSEQ multiplex PCR, lists solely in-frame clones and lacks some. The sample shows about 180,000 clones, around four fifths of them seen only once. The sample consisted of PBMCs. The clonotype comes from a woman aged 25 to 39 in good health and CMV-seronegative. The chain carries TRBV7-6 and TRBJ1-4; TRBD1 aligns across 8 bases. The DNA for the CDR3 is TGTGCCAGCAGCGAGACAGGGGCCGAGGAAAAACTGTTTTTT. As protein: CASSETGAEEKLFF.